This paragraph reports one T cell receptor beta chain. What antigen it recognizes has not been identified. No much larger clone exists at a distance of one base, and base qualities are not known. These data are taken from a study of early T cells in non-severe SARS-CoV-2 infection (dated by TCRdb to about 2021). Regarding the complete study: Bulk RNA from unsorted whole blood was used for TCR sequencing, so alpha and beta chains could not be paired. Findings and caveats that apply to the study as a whole: VDJdb matching was skewed toward anti-spike CD8 responses and likely underestimated virus-specific expansions by missing private and CD4 specificities.

Trimming takes 4 bases from V and 6 bases from J, and the germline ends sit 7 bases apart. Inclusive of the bounding cysteine and phenylalanine, the CDR3 is 12 residues long. Solely the CDR3 DNA is kept, with 36 bases framed from the first base. Based on the germline V gene (reference sequence), the CDR1 and CDR2 sequences are LGHDT and YNNKEL. The receptor library was made with 5' RACE. These reads were obtained on a NextSeq 500. The TCR library protocol attached unique molecular identifiers to individual cDNA molecules to correct for sequencing error and PCR bias. Both TCR alpha and beta chains were sequenced, and tight co-correlation was observed between alpha and beta sequence abundances in each sample. The authors' analysis ran thus. Decombinator V4 was used to annotate TCR sequences for V gene, J gene and CDR3. TCRs were defined as expanded if a significant change between any two time points was detected under a Poisson model with p below 0.0001. TCR abundances were normalised to the total number of TCRs sequenced per sample and were expressed as counts per million. MAIT TCRs were defined by TRAV1-2 paired with TRAJ12, TRAJ20 or TRAJ33, and iNKT TCRs by TRAV10 paired with TRAJ18. VDJdb, accessed on 1 November 2021, was searched for TCRs annotated for CMV, EBV and SARS-CoV-2, and TCRs annotated for more than one antigen were excluded. Using fastp at Q25 and MiXCR, TCRdb reprocessed the public reads and kept productive beta chains. Each CDR3 protein gets just one entry, which takes the most common genes and DNA from the rows behind it. These V and J calls rely on TCRdb rather than the paper's analysis. This sample lists more than 55,000 distinct CDR3 sequences; 3.5% to 6% were detected once. The biggest ten clones account for around 3.4% of the sample.

Set within a cohort of healthcare workers in London, UK, this nested case-control study involved weekly PCR testing of nasopharyngeal swabs along with blood sampling. Healthcare workers were enrolled in the week of the UK lockdown, from 23 to 31 March 2020, and were followed every week for up to roughly 16 weeks. The sequence was obtained from an adult who was a healthcare worker with PCR-confirmed SARS-CoV-2 infection or an uninfected control (not recorded which). The donor label of this sample is uncertain. The chain couples TRBV3-1 to TRBJ2-1, with the D gene call left open. Material: whole blood, obtained at baseline. The DNA sequence follows: TGTGCCAGCAGCCCGACTGCCAATGAGCAGTTCTTC. Its protein is CASSPTANEQFF.